These T cell receptor beta chains were read from a single sample in a study of control samples from healthy donors and cancer patients. Using immunoSEQ multiplex PCR, the repertoire was profiled, and TCRdb retains in-frame clones only, with some absent. The sample gives about 100,000 clones, 85% of which show up once; more than 15% is in the top ten. The sequencing sample was made of blood. These receptors were taken from a man in his thirties or forties in good health. CDR3s include the opening cysteine and the closing phenylalanine or tryptophan. Fields, in order: D gene, J gene, clone size, V gene, CDR3 DNA, CDR3 protein. D genes are given only for firm matches. Some rows mark clone size as missing; the rest say once, few, many or name a class of expanded clone.

.,TRBJ1-4,few,TRBV20-1,TGCAGTGGCCTCTGGGGTGAAAAACTGTTTTTT,CSGLWGEKLFF
.,TRBJ1-6,few,TRBV7-3,TGTGCCAGCAGCTCAGGGCTAAATTCACCCCTCCACTTT,CASSSGLNSPLHF
.,TRBJ1-1,.,TRBV27,TGTGCCAGCAGTTTATCGTGGAACACTGAAGCTTTCTTT,CASSLSWNTEAFF
.,TRBJ2-5,.,TRBV5-6,TGTGCCAGCAGCTCTCGACCCGGGATGAGGGAGACCCAGTACTTC,CASSSRPGMRETQYF
.,TRBJ1-5,.,TRBV7-2,TGTGCCAGCAGCTTAGTCAGTTATCAGCCCCAGCATTTT,CASSLVSYQPQHF
.,TRBJ1-1,.,TRBV5-1,TGCGCCAGCAGCTTGGGCGTGAGGGGAGGGAGAAGGAACACTGAAGCTTTCTTT,CASSLGVRGGRRNTEAFF
.,TRBJ1-4,.,TRBV30,TGTGCCTGGAGTCCACTCGGTGTTACTGAAAAACTGTTTTTT,CAWSPLGVTEKLFF
.,TRBJ2-3,.,TRBV7-9,TGTGCCAGCAGCCCGCGTTCAGCGCATCTGGATACGCAGTATTTT,CASSPRSAHLDTQYF
.,TRBJ2-2,few,TRBV11-2,TGTGCCAGCAGCTTCAGGGGACTGAACGGGGAGCTGTTTTTT,CASSFRGLNGELFF
.,TRBJ1-6,few,TRBV19,TGTGCCAGTAGTATTTCGGAAAATTCACCCCTCCACTTT,CASSISENSPLHF
TRBD1,TRBJ1-1,.,TRBV12-3/TRBV12-4,TGTGCCAGCAGTCCCAGGGGGCTCACTGAAGCTTTCTTT,CASSPRGLTEAFF
.,TRBJ1-5,few,TRBV28,TGTGCCAGCAGCCGACCCCCCCAGCATTTT,CASSRPPQHF
.,TRBJ2-3,.,TRBV5-3,TGTGCCAGAAGCTTGGAAGGGCGCGGTGATACGCAGTATTTT,CARSLEGRGDTQYF
TRBD1,TRBJ1-2,.,TRBV3-1/TRBV3-2,TGTGCCAGCAGCCAGCGGCAGGGGGGTCTGTATGGCTACACCTTC,CASSQRQGGLYGYTF
TRBD1,TRBJ1-2,.,TRBV30,TGTGCCTTACGGACAGGACATAACTATGGCTACACCTTC,CALRTGHNYGYTF
.,TRBJ1-2,.,TRBV11-2,TGTGCCAGCAGCTTAGGGAGGGTTGTACAGATCGCGGGGTATGGCTACACCTTC,CASSLGRVVQIAGYGYTF
.,TRBJ1-1,.,TRBV25-1,TGTGCCAGCGCCGGGACGCAGAACACTGAAGCTTTCTTT,CASAGTQNTEAFF
TRBD2,TRBJ2-2,few,TRBV9,TGTGCCAGCAGCGTCCCATCAGGACTAGGCCACGACCCGAACACCGGGGAGCTGTTTTTT,CASSVPSGLGHDPNTGELFF
TRBD2,TRBJ2-1,.,TRBV4-1,TGCGCCAGCAGCCAAGAGCGAGCGGGGTCCTACAATGAGCAGTTCTTC,CASSQERAGSYNEQFF
.,TRBJ2-7,.,TRBV28,TGTGCCAGCAGGGACAGCTTATACGAGCAGTACTTC,CASRDSLYEQYF
.,TRBJ1-1,.,TRBV20-1,TGCAGTGCCCCATGGGAGACTGAAGCTTTCTTT,CSAPWETEAFF
TRBD1,TRBJ2-3,.,TRBV11-2,TGTGCCAGCAGCCTCTCGGGACAGGGCCCAGATACGCAGTATTTT,CASSLSGQGPDTQYF
.,TRBJ2-7,.,TRBV5-6,TGTGTCAGCAGCTTGGCAATAGGTAGTTACGAGCAGTACTTC,CVSSLAIGSYEQYF
TRBD1,TRBJ1-1,.,TRBV7-3,TGTGCCAGCAGCTTAGGACAGGGCACTGAAGCTTTCTTT,CASSLGQGTEAFF